This TCR beta chain was recovered during a study of OX40 agonist ivuxolimab in advanced cancers. Study context: The patients received agonistic anti-OX40 (CD134) antibody ivuxolimab. Of the participants, approximately 38% had some prior anti-PD-1, anti-PD-L1 or anti-CTLA-4 therapy, which was allowed.

The method was immunoSEQ multiplex PCR; TCRdb's version includes in-frame clones alone and lacks a portion of them. This table has tens of thousands of clones, 70% to 90% appearing once. The investigators sampled blood at baseline, at cycle 4 day 1, and at cycle 7 day 1. Germline V CDR1 and CDR2: ENHRY, SYGVKD. There are 13 residues in the CDR3. The rearrangement joins TRBV10-3 to TRBJ2-5; weak D call: TRBD2 (5 bases). The end of the DNA aligns better with TRBJ2-7, so the J call may be wrong. This receptor was taken from an adult with an advanced solid tumor such as melanoma, head and neck, liver or kidney cancer. The material was CD4+ or CD8+ T cells sorted from blood, obtained in a trial of the OX40 agonist ivuxolimab. The CDR3 here is CAISEGLYYEQYF. CDR3 sequence (DNA): TGTGCCATCAGTGAGGGACTTTACTACGAGCAGTACTTC.